Following are 18 T cell receptor beta chains from one sample sequenced in a study of T-cell memory formation after mild COVID-19. MiXCR, run by TCRdb on the 5' RACE reads, gives a single entry per CDR3 protein. The repertoire has tens of thousands of distinct CDR3 sequences, over 10% of them found once; the top ten carry 25% to 30%. Material for sequencing was PBMCs or a T cell subset sorted from them (not recorded which). Every receptor here comes from a man aged 18 to 30 who had mild COVID-19 (a few samples of this study predate the infection). Cell type and time point are not known.

In this sample, this clonotype turned up a few times. The rearrangement links TRBV28 to TRBJ1-1; 8 positions match TRBD1. V shed 7 bases and J 7 bases; nucleotides not matched to a gene: 8. In germline, CDR1 is MDHEN, CDR2 SYDVKM. The CDR3 consists of 13 residues. CDR3: CASNAGQGGEAFF. The DNA of the CDR3 is TGTGCCAGCAACGCCGGACAGGGCGGTGAAGCTTTCTTT.

This clonotype was seen at least ten times. The rearrangement links TRBV6-2 or TRBV6-3 to TRBJ2-7; tentative D call: TRBD2 (5 bases). The V end was cut by 4 bases, the J end by 4 bases, with 8 bases between. The CDR3 is made up of 12 amino acids. Germline CDR1 MNHEY, CDR2 SVGEGT. CDR3 amino acids: CASSWTGYEQYV. The CDR3 DNA reads TGTGCCAGCAGTTGGACGGGGTACGAGCAGTACGTC.

CDR3 DNA: TGTGCCAGCAGGGCTAGCGGGGGGCGAGAGACCCAGTACTTC. Amino acid sequence: CASRASGGRETQYF. The rearrangement links TRBV2 to TRBJ2-5; 11 nucleotides match TRBD2. This CDR3 contains 14 residues. Unmatched junction bases numbered 4, after V lost 6 bases and J lost 4 bases. Germline V gene sequence: CDR1 SNHLY, CDR2 FYNNEI.

This clonotype was seen a few times. V is TRBV6-5 and J is TRBJ2-5; 11 bases fit TRBD2. Germline V gene lookup returns CDR1 MNHEY and CDR2 SVGAGI. The CDR3 totals 14 residues. V shed 7 bases, J shed 2 bases, and the junction held 3 bases outside the gene matches. This CDR3 is CASKLAGVQETQYF. The DNA for the CDR3 is TGTGCCAGCAAACTAGCGGGGGTTCAAGAGACCCAGTACTTC.

V and J are TRBV4-1 and TRBJ2-3; 10 nucleotides line up with TRBD2. From germline, CDR1 is MGHRA and CDR2 YSYEKL. The V and J ends lost 6 bases and 4 bases, in that order; junction bases with no gene match: 10. There are 16 residues in the CDR3. CDR3 residues: CASRLTTSGASDTQYF. For the CDR3, the DNA is TGCGCCAGCAGACTCACTACTAGCGGGGCTTCAGATACGCAGTATTTT.

There are many counts of this clonotype. The chain recombines TRBV6-4 with TRBJ2-3; the D gene is possibly TRBD2 (5 bases). Trimming took 2 bases from V and 3 from J, leaving 6 bases between them. This CDR3 comprises 13 residues. In germline, CDR1 is MRHNA, CDR2 SNTAGT. The CDR3: CASSDRETDTQYF. DNA for the CDR3: TGTGCCAGCAGTGACAGGGAGACAGATACGCAGTATTTT.

This clonotype was seen many times. CDR3 protein: CASSLGQVMNTEAFF. The CDR3 DNA follows: TGCGCCAGCAGCCTAGGACAGGTCATGAACACTGAAGCTTTCTTT. The chain couples TRBV4-3 to TRBJ1-1, with 7 bases aligning to TRBD1. The germline V gene has CDR1 LGHNA and CDR2 YSLEER. V shed 4 bases and J 0 bases; nucleotides not matched to a gene: 5. The CDR3 is 15 residues long.

This clonotype appeared many times. The rearrangement links TRBV7-6 to TRBJ2-2; D is undetermined. Germline V gene lookup returns CDR1 SGHVS and CDR2 FNYEAQ. V lost 2 bases and J lost 5, with 21 bases in between. CDR3 size: 18 residues. CDR3 sequence reads: CASSLHRAGLSETGELFF. For the CDR3, the DNA is TGTGCCAGCAGCTTACACCGGGCCGGGTTAAGTGAAACCGGGGAGCTGTTTTTT.

In its sample, this clonotype was seen many times. The V gene is TRBV11-2, the J gene TRBJ1-2; D remains ambiguous. This CDR3 has 14 residues. V gave up 1 base and J gave up 2 bases, with 8 bases separating them. Germline assignment: CDR1 SGHAT and CDR2 FQNNGV. CDR3 region: CASSLGAINYGYTF. CDR3 coding DNA: TGTGCCAGCAGCTTAGGGGCGATAAACTATGGCTACACCTTC.

The sample holds a few counts of this clonotype. This chain uses TRBV18 with TRBJ1-4; D might be TRBD1 (6 bases). V lost 6 bases to trimming and J lost 3 bases, with 11 bases between them. Germline V gene sequence: CDR1 KGHSH, CDR2 LQKENI. The CDR3 spans 14 residues. The CDR3 DNA follows: TGTGCCAGCTCTCGGACAGCCTCTAATGAAAAACTGTTTTTT. Encoded protein: CASSRTASNEKLFF.

This clonotype was observed at least ten times. The chain carries TRBV12-3 or TRBV12-4 and TRBJ1-5; D is possibly TRBD1 (5 bases). V was pared by 1 base and J by 3 bases, with 10 bases between. CDR3 length: 15 amino acids. CDR3 region: CASSLVLQDNQPQHF. The CDR3 DNA is TGTGCCAGCAGTTTAGTTCTACAGGACAATCAGCCCCAGCATTTT.

CDR3 sequence reads: CASSFDREGEQFF. The DNA for the CDR3 is TGTGCCAGCAGCTTCGACAGGGAGGGTGAGCAGTTCTTC. The chain carries TRBV7-3 and TRBJ2-1; the D gene could be TRBD1 or TRBD2 (7 bases each). This CDR3 is 13 amino acids long. In germline, CDR1 is SGHTA, CDR2 FQGTGA. V lost 3 bases to trimming and J lost 9 bases, with 12 bases between them. Full variable domain (missing parts from reference TRBV7-3 and TRBJ2-1): GAGVSQTPSNKVTEKGKYVELRCDPISGHTALYWYRQSLGQGPEFLIYFQGTGAADDSGLPNDRFFAVRPEGSVSTLKIQRTERGDSAVYLCASSFDREGEQFFGPGTRLTVL.

This clonotype was seen at least ten times. The rearrangement links TRBV9 to TRBJ2-5, with a weak D call TRBD2 (7 bases). This CDR3 is built from 15 residues. V was trimmed by 0 bases and J by 5 bases, leaving 14 bases between them. Germline V gives CDR1 SGDLS, CDR2 YYNGEE. In nucleotides, the CDR3 is TGTGCCAGCAGCGTAGGGGCGGGGGCAGGGGAGACCCAGTACTTC. Protein sequence: CASSVGAGAGETQYF.

This clonotype showed up many times. The V gene is TRBV5-1, the J gene TRBJ1-2, with 7 positions matching TRBD1. J was trimmed by 0 bases and V by 4 bases; bases with no gene match: 9. There are 16 residues in the CDR3. CDR1 SGHRS and CDR2 YFSETQ come from the germline V gene. The CDR3 nucleotides read TGCGCCAGCAGCCCCGAGGGGGCAATAGCTAACTATGGCTACACCTTC. Its protein product is CASSPEGAIANYGYTF.

Ten or more counts support this clonotype. The V and J genes are TRBV7-2 and TRBJ2-5, with TRBD2 matching over 13 bases. With 5 bases clipped from V and 5 bases from J, the junction kept 8 bases outside the gene matches. This CDR3 region has 16 residues. From germline, CDR1 is SGHTA and CDR2 FQGNSA. CDR3: CASSRSEGLAGETQYF. DNA of the CDR3: TGTGCCAGCAGCCGAAGTGAGGGACTAGCGGGGGAGACCCAGTACTTC.

The table lists this clonotype with many counts. V and J are TRBV6-2 or TRBV6-3 and TRBJ2-4; 13 bases are a match to TRBD2. CDR3 size: 15 residues. The germline V gene encodes CDR1 MNHEY and CDR2 SVGEGT. J was trimmed by 8 bases and V by 5 bases; bases with no gene match: 6. The CDR3 protein is CASSGTSGEGDIQYF. CDR3 DNA: TGTGCCAGCAGTGGGACTAGCGGGGAAGGGGACATTCAGTACTTC.

The chain links TRBV27 to TRBJ2-2; D is ambiguous. V was clipped by 3 bases and J by 3 bases, with 8 bases between them. This CDR3 is built from 14 residues. The germline V gene has CDR1 MNHEY and CDR2 SMNVEV (reference sequence). As DNA, the CDR3 is TGTGCCAGCAGTTTGGCAGAATACACCGGGGAGCTGTTTTTT. Encoded protein: CASSLAEYTGELFF.

The chain uses TRBV2 and TRBJ2-3; D unclear. V lost 1 base and J 4 bases, leaving 9 bases between the germline ends. CDR3 length: 14 residues. Germline CDR1 reads SNHLY; CDR2 reads FYNNEI. CDR3 loop: CASSEVRASDTQYF. CDR3 nucleotide sequence: TGTGCCAGCAGTGAAGTCCGGGCGTCAGATACGCAGTATTTT.